This T cell receptor (beta chain) was identified during a study of blood T cell repertoires in COVID-19. V lost 3 bases and J 2 bases, leaving 22 bases between the germline ends. The CDR3 covers 18 residues. CDR1 KGHSH and CDR2 LQKENI come from the germline V gene. In its sample, this clone was seen once. The authors' processing: Cell counts per sample came from amplifying reference gene primers. The table came from immunoSEQ multiplex PCR; TCRdb's copy has only in-frame clones and leaves some out. The V and J calls and the clone size are those of that table, but D and trimming were determined from the DNA. This sample yields about 140,000 clones, of which around 88% are seen a single time; about 1.5% belongs to the top ten.

The sequence was collected from a woman aged 60-75 years with acute or convalescent COVID-19. This chain uses TRBV18 with TRBJ1-1, with D tentatively TRBD1 (6 bases). The sample taken for sequencing was peripheral blood. The CDR3 sequence: CASSPSRGGEALNTEAFF. In nucleotides, the CDR3 is TGTGCCAGCTCACCCTCGAGGGGGGGGGAGGCCCTTAACACTGAAGCTTTCTTT.